The present T cell receptor (beta chain) was sequenced within a study of blood T cell repertoires in COVID-19. Study-wide context: The United States, Italy and Spain were the sources of the acute and convalescent COVID-19 samples. Sample material is recorded as cDNA or gDNA derived from T cells, B-cell-depleted T cells, or PBMCs.

CDR1 and CDR2 from the germline V gene are LNHDA and SQIVND (reference sequence). The CDR3 length is 14 residues. J gave up 1 base and V 3 bases, and 2 bases lay outside the gene matches. Methods used by the authors: Reference gene primer amplification gave estimated nucleated cell counts. The table came from immunoSEQ multiplex PCR; TCRdb's copy has only in-frame clones and leaves some out. Clonal size and the V and J genes are those of that table, whereas D and trimming came from the DNA. This sample has around 140,000 clones, with about 80% found just once. The sample was peripheral blood. This receptor was identified in a man between 65 and 85 years old who had recovered from COVID-19. The chain employs TRBV19 and TRBJ2-7; 8 nucleotides align to TRBD1. This CDR3 is CASSMDRVSYEQYF. The CDR3 DNA reads TGTGCCAGTAGTATGGACAGGGTTTCCTACGAGCAGTACTTC.